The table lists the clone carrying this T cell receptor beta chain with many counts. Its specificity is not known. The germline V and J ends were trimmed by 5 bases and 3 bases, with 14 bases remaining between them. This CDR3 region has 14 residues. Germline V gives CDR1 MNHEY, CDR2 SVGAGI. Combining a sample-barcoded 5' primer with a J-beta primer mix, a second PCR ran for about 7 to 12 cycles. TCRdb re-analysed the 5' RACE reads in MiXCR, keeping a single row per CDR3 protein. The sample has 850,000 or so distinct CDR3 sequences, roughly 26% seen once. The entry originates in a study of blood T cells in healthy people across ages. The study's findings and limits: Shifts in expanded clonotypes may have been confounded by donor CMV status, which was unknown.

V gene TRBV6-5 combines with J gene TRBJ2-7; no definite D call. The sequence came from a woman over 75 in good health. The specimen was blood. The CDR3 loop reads CASSTFGPVYEQYF. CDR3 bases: TGTGCCAGCAGTACCTTCGGGCCTGTCTACGAGCAGTACTTC.